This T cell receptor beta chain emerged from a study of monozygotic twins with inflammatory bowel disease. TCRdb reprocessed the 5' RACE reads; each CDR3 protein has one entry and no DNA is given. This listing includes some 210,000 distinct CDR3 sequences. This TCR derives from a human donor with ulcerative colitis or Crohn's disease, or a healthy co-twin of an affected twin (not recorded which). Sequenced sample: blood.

CDR3 region: CASRPETLPRRREKLFF. The chain is built from TRBV19 and TRBJ1-4. The CDR3 is 17 residues long. Germline values: CDR1 LNHDA, CDR2 SQIVND (reference sequence). Using reference TRBV19 and TRBJ1-4 for the parts outside the CDR3, the full variable domain is DGGITQSPKYLFRKEGQNVTLSCEQNLNHDAMYWYRQDPGQGLRLIYYSQIVNDFQKGDIAEGYSVSREKKESFPLTVTSAQKNPTAFYLCASRPETLPRRREKLFFGSGTQLSVL.